The clone carrying this T cell receptor beta chain was seen a few times. Its matching antigen is unknown. A 5'RACE reaction primed in the constant segment made cDNA libraries of TCR alpha and TCR beta, and these carried sample barcodes and UMIs. One entry per CDR3 protein results from TCRdb running MiXCR on the 5' RACE reads. Seen here are 470,000 or so distinct CDR3 sequences, 15% to 20% observed once, and the top ten hold more than 9%. The CDR3 runs 15 residues. With 3 bases removed from V and 3 bases from J, the gap between germline ends came to 14 bases. Germline CDR1 is SGDLS and CDR2 is YYNGEE. The data are from a study of T-cell memory formation after mild COVID-19. Looking at the study overall: The TCR clusters were mostly specific to one donor.

Notes on the study in general: A second wave expanding day 15 to 37 was CD4+-biased; contracting clones were balanced. Memory cells collected pre-infection included some clones that later responded, suggesting cross-reactive memory joined.

Sequenced sample: PBMCs or a T cell subset sorted from them (not recorded which). V and J are TRBV9 and TRBJ2-3; D is unclear. The clonotype originates from an adult woman who had mild COVID-19 (a few samples of this study predate the infection). Cell type and time point are not known. This CDR3 is CASSGETLETDTQYF. CDR3 bases: TGTGCCAGCAGCGGAGAGACGCTAGAGACAGATACGCAGTATTTT.